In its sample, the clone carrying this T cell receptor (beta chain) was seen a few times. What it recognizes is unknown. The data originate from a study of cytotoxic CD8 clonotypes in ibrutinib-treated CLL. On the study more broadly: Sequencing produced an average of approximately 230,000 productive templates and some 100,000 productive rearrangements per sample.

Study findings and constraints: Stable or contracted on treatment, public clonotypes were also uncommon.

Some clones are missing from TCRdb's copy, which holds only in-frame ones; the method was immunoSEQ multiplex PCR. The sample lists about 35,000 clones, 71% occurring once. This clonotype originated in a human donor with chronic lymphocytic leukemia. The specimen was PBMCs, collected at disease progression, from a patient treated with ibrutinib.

The CDR3 DNA follows: TGTGCCAGCAGGTACATAGGTGCTGAGCAGTTCTTC. It yields the protein CASRYIGAEQFF. This chain joins TRBV7-9 and TRBJ2-1; the D is unclear. CDR3 length: 12 amino acids. Per germline, CDR1 SEHNR and CDR2 FQNEAQ (reference sequence). Trimming cost V 6 bases and J 9 bases, with 12 bases left between them.